Shown below are 6 T cell receptor beta chains from a single sample sequenced in a study of cytomegalovirus exposure and HLA in healthy donors. The method was immunoSEQ multiplex PCR; TCRdb's version includes in-frame clones alone and lacks a portion of them. The data hold a few hundred thousand clones, with roughly 85% observed a single time. Sequencing was done on a sample of PBMCs. The receptors here all came from a woman aged 18-29 years in good health and CMV-seronegative.

A few counts support this clone. The chain combines TRBV18 with TRBJ1-1, with D maybe TRBD1 (5 bases). V shed 0 bases and J shed 7 bases, with 15 bases lying between them. This CDR3 has 15 amino acids. Germline V gives CDR1 KGHSH, CDR2 LQKENI. The CDR3 DNA follows: TGTGCCAGCTCACCACCGAGTAGGGGCTGGAGTGAAGCTTTCTTT. This translates into CASSPPSRGWSEAFF.

V is TRBV5-1 and J is TRBJ1-5; weak D call: TRBD1 (6 bases). Germline CDR1 reads SGHRS; CDR2 reads YFSETQ. V shed 0 bases and J shed 7 bases, with 11 bases lying between them. The CDR3 has 14 amino acids. The CDR3 spells CASSLGGHGQPQHF. CDR3 nucleotides: TGCGCCAGCAGCTTGGGGGGACACGGACAGCCCCAGCATTTT.

CDR3 loop: CASRKRDRFNEQFF. The CDR3, as DNA: TGTGCCAGCAGAAAAAGGGACAGGTTCAATGAGCAGTTCTTC. The chain has TRBV6-6 and TRBJ2-1; TRBD1 matches at 8 bases. This CDR3 spans 14 amino acids. The junction had 7 bases not matched to a gene; V was cut back by 6 bases and J by 6 bases. The V gene's germline CDR1 is MNHNY and CDR2 SVGAGI (reference sequence).

This clone was seen once. V usage is TRBV9 and J usage is TRBJ2-1, with no clear D. The CDR3 contains 13 residues. V was pared by 4 bases and J by 7 bases, with 12 bases between. The germline V gene has CDR1 SGDLS and CDR2 YYNGEE. The CDR3 protein is CASSRRGENEQFF. DNA for the CDR3: TGTGCCAGCAGCCGACGCGGAGAAAATGAGCAGTTCTTC.

The V gene is TRBV4-2, the J gene TRBJ2-7; 7 bases align to TRBD1. V dropped 3 bases and J dropped 2; count of bases not matched to a gene: 7. This CDR3 is 15 amino acids long. Germline V gene sequence: CDR1 LGHNA, CDR2 YNFKEQ. DNA of the CDR3: TGTGCCAGCAGCCACCCCGGGACAGAAGCCTACGAGCAGTACTTC. Protein product: CASSHPGTEAYEQYF.

The V gene is TRBV2, the J gene TRBJ2-5; D is undetermined. This CDR3 has 14 amino acids. The germline V gene has CDR1 SNHLY and CDR2 FYNNEI. The V and J ends lost 6 bases and 2 bases respectively, with 13 bases between them. The CDR3 region has the DNA TGTGCCAGCAGCGTGACGGGTCCGCAAGAGACCCAGTACTTC. Translated: CASSVTGPQETQYF. Complete variable domain (other parts from reference TRBV2 and TRBJ2-5): EPEVTQTPSHQVTQMGQEVILRCVPISNHLYFYWYRQILGQKVEFLVSFYNNEISEKSEIFDDQFSVERPDGSNFTLKIRSTKLEDSAMYFCASSVTGPQETQYFGPGTRLLVL.